Each of the 12 T cell receptor beta chains below was sequenced from the same sample in a study of blood T cell repertoires in COVID-19. Measured with immunoSEQ multiplex PCR; TCRdb has only the in-frame clones, and not every one. The table shows about 240,000 clones, with roughly 80% occurring only once. Material for sequencing was PBMCs or T cells enriched from blood (not recorded which). All receptors come from a woman aged 40 to 49 who had been exposed to COVID-19.

This clone appeared a single time. In DNA, the CDR3 is TGTGCCAGCAGCTTTGACAGGTGGAATTATGGCTACACCTTC. Amino acid sequence: CASSFDRWNYGYTF. This rearrangement joins TRBV7-2 to TRBJ1-2; perhaps TRBD1 as D (6 bases). V lost 3 bases and J lost 5, with 13 bases in between. This CDR3 has 14 amino acids. From germline, CDR1 is SGHTA and CDR2 FQGNSA.

The rearrangement uses TRBV5-1 and TRBJ2-1; 14 bases line up with TRBD2. The CDR3 spans 18 residues. Trimming cost V 4 bases and J 7 bases; bases outside gene matches: 13. The V gene's germline CDR1 is SGHRS and CDR2 YFSETQ. CDR3 nucleotide sequence: TGCGCCAGCAGCCCCCGTGGCCGACTAGCGGGGGGGTTGAATGAGCAGTTCTTC. It yields the protein CASSPRGRLAGGLNEQFF.

The chain uses TRBV7-9 and TRBJ1-1, with 7 bases lining up with TRBD1. This CDR3 region has 15 residues. The germline V gene encodes CDR1 SEHNR and CDR2 FQNEAQ (reference sequence). With 5 bases clipped from V and 0 bases from J, the junction kept 6 bases outside the gene matches. In DNA form, the CDR3 reads TGTGCCAGCAGCGAAGAACAGGGGCTGAACACTGAAGCTTTCTTT. This codes for CASSEEQGLNTEAFF.

This rearrangement joins TRBV6-5 to TRBJ2-5; TRBD2 aligns across 10 bases. After removal of 6 bases from V and 5 bases from J, the junction contained 9 bases not matched to a gene. Germline lookup yields CDR1 MNHEY and CDR2 SVGAGI. The CDR3 is 15 residues long. The CDR3 sequence is CASRTGTSVRETQYF. The DNA for the CDR3 is TGTGCCAGCAGGACGGGGACTAGCGTCAGGGAGACCCAGTACTTC.

As DNA, the CDR3 is TGTGCCACCAGCAGAGCGGGGTCGTCTGAAAAACTGTTTTTT. Translation: CATSRAGSSEKLFF. The chain is built from TRBV15 and TRBJ1-4; D remains unclear. This CDR3 contains 14 residues. CDR1 and CDR2 (germline): LNHNV, YYDKDF (reference sequence). The V end was cut by 1 base, the J end by 7 bases, with 10 bases between. The entire variable domain, with the rest obtained from reference TRBV15 and TRBJ1-4, is as follows: DAMVIQNPRYQVTQFGKPVTLSCSQTLNHNVMYWYQQKSSQAPKLLFHYYDKDFNNEADTPDNFQSRRPNTSFCFLDIRSPGLGDTAMYLCATSRAGSSEKLFFGSGTQLSVL.

The rearrangement joins TRBV5-6 to TRBJ1-6; D is unclear. V was shortened by 6 bases and J by 6 bases, with 13 bases between the two germline ends. Germline CDR1 is SGHDT and CDR2 is YYEEEE. This CDR3 is built from 14 residues. The CDR3 loop is CASIYRFANSPLHF. CDR3 bases: TGTGCCAGCATCTATCGGTTCGCTAATTCACCCCTCCACTTT.

The chain joins TRBV4-1 to TRBJ2-3, with TRBD2 identical over 7 bases. The CDR3 runs to 17 residues. Germline trimming cut 0 bases from V and 0 bases from J; bases unmatched to any gene: 6. Germline V lookup: CDR1 MGHRA, CDR2 YSYEKL. CDR3 sequence: CASSQEGWRGSTDTQYF. CDR3 DNA sequence: TGCGCCAGCAGCCAAGAAGGATGGCGGGGGAGCACAGATACGCAGTATTTT.

This clone was counted only a few times. The V call is TRBV3-1 (or the pseudogene TRBV3-2), the J call TRBJ1-2; 8 bases align to TRBD1. The CDR3 has 13 residues. From germline, CDR1 is LGHDT and CDR2 YNNKEL (reference sequence). V shed 3 bases, J shed 9 bases, and the junction held 6 bases outside the gene matches. The CDR3 DNA reads as TGTGCCAGCAGCCATGAGACAGGGGCGAGCTACACCTTC. Translation gives CASSHETGASYTF.

V and J are TRBV5-6 and TRBJ2-1; D gene unclear. The CDR3 spans 15 residues. V gave up 2 bases and J gave up 7 bases, with 16 bases separating them. Germline V CDR1 and CDR2: SGHDT, YYEEEE. The DNA for the CDR3 is TGTGCCAGCAGCTTATGGTTAGGAGATCGTAATGAGCAGTTCTTC. Amino acid sequence: CASSLWLGDRNEQFF.

In this sample, this clone turned up many times. The rearrangement joins TRBV19 to TRBJ2-7; the match to TRBD2 covers 10 bases. V shed 2 bases, J shed 7 bases, and the junction held 8 bases outside the gene matches. The CDR3 runs 15 residues. The germline V gene has CDR1 LNHDA and CDR2 SQIVND (reference sequence). The CDR3 sequence: CASSIPLAGTREQYF. In nucleotides, the CDR3 is TGTGCCAGTAGTATACCACTAGCGGGGACGCGAGAGCAGTACTTC.

CDR3 sequence reads: CASSLGGLAVQETQYF. CDR3 sequence (DNA): TGTGCCAGCAGCTTAGGGGGCCTAGCGGTCCAAGAGACCCAGTACTTC. V usage is TRBV7-7 and J usage is TRBJ2-5, with TRBD2 matching 7 bases. The germline V gene encodes CDR1 SSHAT and CDR2 FNYEAQ (reference sequence). The CDR3 contains 16 residues. With V trimmed by 1 base and J by 1 base, 6 bases remained unmatched.

The sample holds a few counts of this clone. This sequence joins TRBV19 and TRBJ1-5, with TRBD1 identical over 10 bases. J gave up 4 bases and V 4 bases, and 10 bases lay outside the gene matches. The CDR3 totals 17 residues. Germline loops: CDR1 LNHDA, CDR2 SQIVND (reference sequence). The CDR3 spells CASSNPGTGAGNQPQHF. The CDR3 DNA follows: TGTGCCAGTAGTAACCCCGGGACAGGGGCCGGTAATCAGCCCCAGCATTTT.